The entry below describes one TCR beta chain. Its antigen is as yet unknown. This sample was taken from a study of cytomegalovirus exposure and HLA in healthy donors. The study, taken as a whole, reports: The authors judged a highly shared variant cluster likely a sequencing artifact.

The PCR ran on 60 Vbeta and 13 Jbeta primers. TCRdb's table, derived via immunoSEQ multiplex PCR, lists solely in-frame clones and lacks some. This repertoire includes around 100,000 clones. The CDR3 covers 15 residues. Germline assignment: CDR1 SGHTA and CDR2 FQGNSA. The clonotype originates from a man aged 25-45 years in good health and CMV-seronegative. V gene TRBV7-2 combines with J gene TRBJ2-5; D may be TRBD2 (7 bases). Matching the DNA end better, TRBJ2-7 makes the J call doubtful. What was sequenced was PBMCs. The CDR3 region is CASSPSGGGSYEQYF. The DNA of the CDR3 is TGTGCCAGCAGCCCTTCTGGGGGCGGGAGCTACGAGCAGTACTTC.